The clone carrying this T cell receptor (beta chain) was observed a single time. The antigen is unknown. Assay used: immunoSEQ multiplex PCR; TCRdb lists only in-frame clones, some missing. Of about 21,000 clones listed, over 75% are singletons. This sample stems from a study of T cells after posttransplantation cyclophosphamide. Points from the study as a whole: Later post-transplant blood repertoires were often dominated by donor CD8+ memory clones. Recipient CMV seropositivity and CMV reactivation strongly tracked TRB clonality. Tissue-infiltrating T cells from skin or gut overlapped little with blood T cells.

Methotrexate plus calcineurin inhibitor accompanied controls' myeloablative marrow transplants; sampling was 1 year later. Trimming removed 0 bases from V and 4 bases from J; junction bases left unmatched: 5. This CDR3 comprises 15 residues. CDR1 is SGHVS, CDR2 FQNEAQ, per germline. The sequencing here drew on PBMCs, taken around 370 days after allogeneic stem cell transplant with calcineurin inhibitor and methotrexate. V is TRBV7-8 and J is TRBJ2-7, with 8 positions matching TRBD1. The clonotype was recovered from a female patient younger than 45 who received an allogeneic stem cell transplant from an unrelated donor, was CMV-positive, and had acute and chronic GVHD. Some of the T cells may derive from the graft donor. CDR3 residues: CASSLAGTGSYEQYF. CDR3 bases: TGTGCCAGCAGCTTAGCGGGGACAGGAAGTTACGAGCAGTACTTC.